This is a list of T cell receptor beta chains from one sample in a study of blood T cell repertoires in COVID-19. Using immunoSEQ multiplex PCR, the repertoire was profiled, and TCRdb retains in-frame clones only, with some absent. Found here are a few hundred thousand clones, roughly 86% of them singletons; the top ten hold more than 2.5%. The sample comprised peripheral blood. Receptors were obtained from a man in his 60s with acute or convalescent COVID-19. Both conserved end residues are part of each CDR3. The D gene is left open where the match is weak. Clone size is not always given. Where it is, it says once, few, many or a class for expanded clones.

j_call clone_size d_call v_call cdr3_aa cdr3_nt
TRBJ1-2 - - TRBV6-5 CASSTGGGAYGYTF TGTGCCAGCAGCACTGGGGGGGGCGCCTATGGCTACACCTTC
TRBJ1-2 - - TRBV27 CASSPGQGHPLYGYTF TGTGCCAGCAGTCCTGGACAAGGCCACCCTCTTTATGGCTACACCTTC
TRBJ2-3 - - TRBV2 CASSVGTFTDTQYF TGTGCCAGCAGCGTCGGGACATTCACAGATACGCAGTATTTT
TRBJ2-2 few - TRBV10-1 CASSAVLLGELFF TGCGCCAGCAGTGCCGTCCTTCTCGGGGAGCTGTTTTTT
TRBJ1-6 - - TRBV6-2/TRBV6-3 CASSYLTLAGSPLHF TGTGCCAGCAGTTACCTAACCTTGGCGGGTTCACCCCTCCACTTT
TRBJ1-5 - TRBD1 TRBV27 CASRSAGGSNQPQHF TGTGCCAGCAGATCAGCAGGGGGGAGCAATCAGCCCCAGCATTTT
TRBJ1-5 - TRBD1 TRBV18 CASSPTDRGRGAQHF TGTGCCAGCTCACCGACTGACAGGGGGCGCGGGGCCCAGCATTTT
TRBJ1-2 - - TRBV2 CASSEGRVYGYTF TGTGCCAGCAGTGAAGGCAGGGTCTATGGCTACACCTTC
TRBJ1-2 - - TRBV25-1 CASSDIYGTIYGYTF TGTGCCAGCAGTGATATTTACGGGACAATCTATGGCTACACCTTC
TRBJ2-7 - - TRBV5-1 CASSSLGGQGVSDEQYF TGCGCCAGCAGCTCTCTCGGGGGGCAGGGAGTTAGCGACGAGCAGTACTTC
TRBJ2-3 - - TRBV12-3/TRBV12-4 CASSPSSTDTQYF TGTGCCAGCAGTCCCTCGAGCACAGATACGCAGTATTTT
TRBJ1-6 - TRBD1 TRBV15 CATSRTAGRGNYSPLHF TGTGCCACCAGCAGGACAGCGGGCAGGGGGAATTATTCACCCCTCCACTTT
TRBJ1-1 - TRBD1 TRBV9 CASSREIQGGTEAFF TGTGCCAGCAGCCGCGAAATACAGGGGGGGACTGAAGCTTTCTTT
TRBJ1-2 - - TRBV28 CASQVSYGYTF TGTGCCAGCCAGGTTTCTTATGGCTACACCTTC
TRBJ1-6 - - TRBV30 CAWSGQSYNSPLHF TGTGCCTGGAGCGGACAGTCCTATAATTCACCCCTCCACTTT
TRBJ1-6 - - TRBV4-2 CASSQDRDIGARWNYSPLHF TGTGCCAGCAGCCAGGACCGGGACATTGGAGCCCGGTGGAACTATTCACCCCTCCACTTT
TRBJ1-4 - TRBD1 TRBV2 CASIQGAITNEKLFF TGTGCCAGCATACAGGGGGCGATAACTAATGAAAAACTGTTTTTT
TRBJ2-7 - - TRBV7-9 CASSLAGVSEQYF TGTGCCAGCAGCCTCGCAGGGGTGTCCGAGCAGTACTTC
TRBJ1-6 - TRBD1 TRBV5-1 CASSYRDRDSPLHF TGCGCCAGCAGCTACCGGGACAGGGACTCACCCCTCCACTTT
TRBJ2-6 - TRBD1 TRBV5-4 CASSPARGRAGANVLTF TGTGCCAGCAGCCCCGCCAGGGGGAGAGCTGGGGCCAACGTCCTGACTTTC
TRBJ2-3 - TRBD1 TRBV5-6 CASSQLRDRSTDTQYF TGTGCCAGCAGCCAACTCCGGGACAGGAGCACAGATACGCAGTATTTT
TRBJ1-1 - - TRBV3-1/TRBV3-2 CASSPPAGKAFF TGTGCCAGCAGCCCCCCGGCAGGGAAAGCTTTCTTT
TRBJ2-2 - TRBD1 TRBV6-4 CASSVDRVNTGELFF TGTGCCAGCAGTGTGGACAGGGTGAACACCGGGGAGCTGTTTTTT